The 12 T cell receptor beta chains below were found in one sample sequenced in a study of blood T cell repertoires in COVID-19. The protocol was immunoSEQ multiplex PCR, while the TCRdb copy is restricted to in-frame clones and leaves out a portion. Among 250,000 to 350,000 clones listed, 80% to 85% were seen once. The sample consisted of peripheral blood. The source of these receptors is a person aged 70 to 85 with COVID-19, enrolled during active disease.

This clone was recorded only once. The V and J genes are TRBV4-2 and TRBJ2-7, with D possibly being TRBD1 (6 bases). The germline V gene has CDR1 LGHNA and CDR2 YNFKEQ. Deletions cut 4 bases from V and 4 bases from J, with 11 bases between. The CDR3 totals 13 residues. CDR3 in DNA: TGTGCCAGCAGCCCACGCAGGGGTTACGAGCAGTACTTC. Protein product: CASSPRRGYEQYF.

This clone was counted only a few times. The gene calls are TRBV15 and TRBJ2-2, with 7 bases aligning to TRBD1. Germline V gene data show CDR1 as LNHNV and CDR2 as YYDKDF (reference sequence). The CDR3 has 15 residues. J was trimmed by 2 bases and V by 5 bases; bases with no gene match: 5. The chain's CDR3 is CATSAGGANTGELFF. DNA for the CDR3: TGTGCCACCAGCGCAGGGGGTGCTAACACCGGGGAGCTGTTTTTT.

The chain recombines TRBV5-4 with TRBJ1-2, with D unresolved. From germline, CDR1 is SGHNT and CDR2 YYREEE (reference sequence). This CDR3 has 13 amino acids. Trimming took 4 bases from V and 3 from J, leaving 10 bases between them. CDR3 nucleotides: TGTGCCAGCAGCGAGGATATAGACTATGGCTACACCTTC. It codes for CASSEDIDYGYTF.

The chain joins TRBV19 to TRBJ2-1; no reliable D call. The CDR3 spans 16 residues. Germline V gene sequence: CDR1 LNHDA, CDR2 SQIVND (reference sequence). The V gene lost 1 base and the J gene lost 5 bases, with 15 bases spanning the gap. The CDR3 reads CASSIGKSLRHNEQFF. CDR3 bases: TGTGCCAGTAGTATAGGTAAGAGCCTGCGGCACAATGAGCAGTTCTTC.

The V gene is TRBV3-1 (or the pseudogene TRBV3-2), the J gene TRBJ1-2; 9 bases agree with TRBD1. J was trimmed by 8 bases and V by 4 bases; bases with no gene match: 11. The germline gives CDR1 LGHDT, CDR2 YNNKEL (reference sequence). The CDR3 length is 15 residues. CDR3 in amino acids: CASSPQPGQGGGYTF. DNA for the CDR3: TGTGCCAGCAGCCCACAACCGGGACAGGGAGGCGGCTACACCTTC.

The chain combines TRBV3-1 (or the pseudogene TRBV3-2) with TRBJ1-6; D ambiguous. CDR3 length equals 14 residues. V lost 1 base to trimming and J lost 9 bases, with 10 bases between them. Looked up from germline, CDR1 is LGHDT and CDR2 is YNNKEL (reference sequence). DNA of the CDR3: TGTGCCAGCAGCCAAGGGCGGGATCGTTCACCCCTCCACTTT. Its translation: CASSQGRDRSPLHF.

The J gene is TRBJ1-2, the V gene TRBV28; TRBD1 aligns across 8 bases. CDR3 size: 14 residues. The J segment lost 11 bases and the V segment lost 5 bases, leaving 13 bases of the junction unmatched. Germline CDR1 MDHEN, CDR2 SYDVKM. CDR3 in DNA: TGTGCCAGCAGTGGAACCGGGACAGGCGCCACTTACACCTTC. Residues: CASSGTGTGATYTF.

This rearrangement joins TRBV19 to TRBJ1-2, with D perhaps matching TRBD1 (6 bases). Trimming stripped 9 bases from V and 8 bases from J, with 28 bases between. This CDR3 has 16 amino acids. Germline V lookup: CDR1 LNHDA, CDR2 SQIVND (reference sequence). CDR3 coding DNA: TGTGCCAGCCACCGGATCGATGGGGGGGCTTATCTCGGCTACACCTTC. It codes for CASHRIDGGAYLGYTF.

The genes are TRBV25-1 and TRBJ2-7; D unclear. V was trimmed by 4 bases and J by 8 bases, leaving 9 bases between them. The germline CDR1 and CDR2 sequences are MGHDK and SYGVNS. The CDR3 covers 11 residues. In DNA, the CDR3 is TGTGCCAGCAGTGCATCCGCTAAGCAGTACTTC. Residues: CASSASAKQYF.

The V call is TRBV11-2, the J call TRBJ1-3, with D perhaps TRBD1 (6 bases). V dropped 5 bases and J dropped 0 bases, with 11 bases sitting between them. This CDR3 comprises 15 residues. Germline assignment: CDR1 SGHAT and CDR2 FQNNGV. The CDR3 coding sequence is TGTGCCAGCAGCCCGGGACAACCCTCTGGAAACACCATATATTTT. Translation: CASSPGQPSGNTIYF.

The V and J genes are TRBV7-8 and TRBJ1-4, with 9 nucleotides matching TRBD1. Germline-derived CDR1 and CDR2 are SGHVS and FQNEAQ. The CDR3 runs 13 residues. The ends lost 4 bases at V and 10 bases at J; junction bases unmatched: 4. This CDR3 is CASSSDRGGKLFF. CDR3 bases: TGTGCCAGCAGCTCGGACAGGGGTGGAAAACTGTTTTTT.

The V gene is TRBV28, the J gene TRBJ1-6, with a tentative D call TRBD1 (6 bases). Germline V gives CDR1 MDHEN, CDR2 SYDVKM. The CDR3 runs to 15 residues. Trimming shortened V by 2 bases and J by 6 bases, and 11 bases separated the two germline ends. DNA of the CDR3: TGTGCCAGCAGTTTAGCCCACAGGGTTAATTCACCCCTCCACTTT. Protein: CASSLAHRVNSPLHF.